This T cell receptor (beta chain) was captured in a study of blood T cells in healthy people across ages. General observations from the study: Calculation of diversity from one million T cells yielded estimates considered to be underestimates.

Notes on this clonotype: Its antigen is currently unknown.

The authors ran a second PCR of about 6 to 11 cycles using a sample-barcoded 5' primer and a J-beta primer mix. The template-switch adaptor was a 5' adaptor with 12 random nucleotides. It tagged each cDNA molecule. TCRdb re-called the 5' RACE reads through MiXCR, storing one row per CDR3 protein. The sample carries about a million distinct CDR3 sequences, roughly two fifths recorded once. Germline CDR1 MNHNS, CDR2 SASEGT. Trimming shortened V by 2 bases and J by 3 bases, and 14 bases separated the two germline ends. The CDR3 contains 17 residues. This sequence originates from a man in his late teens or twenties in good health. This chain links TRBV6-1 with TRBJ2-6; possibly TRBD1 for D (6 bases). What was sequenced was blood. For the CDR3, the DNA is TGTGCCAGCAGTGAAAGGGGTTCAGGGGTTGGGGCCAACGTCCTGACTTTC. Translating it yields CASSERGSGVGANVLTF.